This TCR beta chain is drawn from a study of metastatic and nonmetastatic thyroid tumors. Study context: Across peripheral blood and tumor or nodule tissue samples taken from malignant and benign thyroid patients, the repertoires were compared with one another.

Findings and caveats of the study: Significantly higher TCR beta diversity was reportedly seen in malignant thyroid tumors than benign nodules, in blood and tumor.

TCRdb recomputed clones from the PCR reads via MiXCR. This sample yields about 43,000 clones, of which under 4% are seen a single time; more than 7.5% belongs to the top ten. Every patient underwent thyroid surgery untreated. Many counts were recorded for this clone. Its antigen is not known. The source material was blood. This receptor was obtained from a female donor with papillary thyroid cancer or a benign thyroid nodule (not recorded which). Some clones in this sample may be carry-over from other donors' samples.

CDR3 in amino acids: CSAVRYSLTYEQYF. CDR3 in DNA: TGCAGTGCCGTCAGGTACAGTTTAACCTACGAGCAGTACTTC. The chain joins TRBV20-1 to TRBJ2-7; the D is unclear. The V gene lost 6 bases and the J gene lost 2 bases, with 17 bases spanning the gap. Germline CDR1 and CDR2: DFQATT and SNEGSKA (reference sequence). The CDR3 loop spans 14 amino acids.